This T cell receptor (beta chain) was identified in a study of blood T cells in healthy people across ages. Sample-barcoded 5' priming and a J-beta primer mix drove a second PCR of about 6 to 12 cycles. TCRdb re-called the 5' RACE reads through MiXCR, storing one row per CDR3 protein. The repertoire holds about 1.5 million distinct CDR3 sequences, with approximately 42% as singletons. Healthy Caucasians from Russia aged roughly 6 to 90 served as donors. Comments on this clonotype: At one end the junction does not follow the germline gene, possibly because of a read error.

The CDR3 is 13 residues long. Germline CDR1 is SGHRS and CDR2 is YFSETQ. The V call is TRBV5-1, the J call TRBJ2-3; D call uncertain. Sequenced: blood. The TCR originated in a woman under 30 in good health. The CDR3 reads CAGSLARTDTQYF. The CDR3 DNA sequence: TGCGCCGGCAGCTTGGCCAGAACAGATACGCAGTATTTT.